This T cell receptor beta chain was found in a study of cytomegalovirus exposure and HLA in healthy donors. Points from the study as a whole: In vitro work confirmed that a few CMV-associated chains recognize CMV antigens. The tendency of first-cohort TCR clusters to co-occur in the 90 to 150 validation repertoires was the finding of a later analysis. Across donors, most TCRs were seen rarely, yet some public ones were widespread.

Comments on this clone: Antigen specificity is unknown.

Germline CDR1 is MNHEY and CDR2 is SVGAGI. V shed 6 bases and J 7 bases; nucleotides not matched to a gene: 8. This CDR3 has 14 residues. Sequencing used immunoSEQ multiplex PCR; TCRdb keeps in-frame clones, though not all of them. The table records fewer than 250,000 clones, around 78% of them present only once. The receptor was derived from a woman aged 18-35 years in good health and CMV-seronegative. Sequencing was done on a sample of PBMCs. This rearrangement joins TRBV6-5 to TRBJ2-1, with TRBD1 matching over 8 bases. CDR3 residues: CASSRDRTTNEQFF. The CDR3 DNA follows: TGTGCCAGCAGCCGGGACAGGACAACGAATGAGCAGTTCTTC.